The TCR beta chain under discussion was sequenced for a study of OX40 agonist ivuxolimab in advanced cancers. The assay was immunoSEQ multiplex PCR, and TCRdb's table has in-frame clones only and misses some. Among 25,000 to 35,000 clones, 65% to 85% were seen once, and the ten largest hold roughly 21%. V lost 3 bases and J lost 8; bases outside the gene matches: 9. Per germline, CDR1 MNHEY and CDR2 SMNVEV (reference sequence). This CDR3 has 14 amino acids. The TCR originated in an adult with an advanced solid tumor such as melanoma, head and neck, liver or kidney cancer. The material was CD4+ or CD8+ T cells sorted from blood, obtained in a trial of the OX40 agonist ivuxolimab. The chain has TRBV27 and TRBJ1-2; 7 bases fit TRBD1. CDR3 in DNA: TGTGCCAGCAGTTTTACAGGGGCTGCGGCGGGCTACACCTTC. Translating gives CASSFTGAAAGYTF.